This is a list of T cell receptor beta chains from one sample in a study of cytomegalovirus exposure and HLA in healthy donors. The data were produced by immunoSEQ multiplex PCR, yet TCRdb's version contains in-frame clones alone and is incomplete. The sample includes about 160,000 clones, approximately 96% seen only once; the top ten take 0.8% to 1%. What was sequenced was PBMCs. Receptors originate from a woman under 30 in good health and CMV-seronegative. The conserved cysteine and the conserved F or W are not part of the CDR3 here.

j_call v_call cdr3_aa
TRBJ2-5 TRBV6-1 ASSSRGGRETQY
TRBJ2-3 TRBV5-1 ASSSTSGGTDTQY
TRBJ2-5 TRBV30 AWSVNGETQY
TRBJ2-7 TRBV9 ASSPTSGGAYEQY
TRBJ2-5 TRBV7-2 ASSLVLTGQETQY
TRBJ1-4 TRBV5-6 ASSLETKSGEKLF
TRBJ1-6 TRBV6-1 ASSLHPYNSPLH
TRBJ1-5 TRBV7-2 ASSFGTAEGPQH
TRBJ2-3 TRBV5-1 ASSLLVVRGTDTQY
TRBJ2-5 TRBV29-1 SSRTSGGTFQETQY
TRBJ1-5 TRBV27 ASSPQGARILPQH
TRBJ1-2 TRBV15 ATSRDWDRGGYGYT
TRBJ1-2 TRBV7-2 ASSLASGGRGYT
TRBJ1-5 TRBV7-7 ASSLEARPCNQPQH
TRBJ2-7 TRBV11-1 ASSSRGAVPYEQY
TRBJ2-3 TRBV7-2 ASSEQGARATDTQY
TRBJ2-7 TRBV7-9 ASRLTGTGNFYEQY
TRBJ1-3 TRBV14 ASSQQGGSSGNTIY
TRBJ1-4 TRBV15 ATSRDGRGDEKLF
TRBJ1-2 TRBV9 ASSVEGTDYGYT
TRBJ1-5 TRBV19 ASNRDSISGNQPQH
TRBJ2-2 TRBV4-2 ASSQEAGTYTGELF
TRBJ2-1 TRBV11-1 ASSPGHPSYNEQF
TRBJ2-3 TRBV7-8 ASSQGQTATDTQY
TRBJ2-7 TRBV11-2 ASSLEQGARYEQY
TRBJ2-4 TRBV11-2 ASSTNRAVVNIQY
TRBJ2-2 TRBV15 ATSRGNRGLPGELF
TRBJ2-3 TRBV7-9 ASSRDFADTQY
TRBJ2-2 TRBV6-5 ASSTEGGGTGELF
TRBJ2-3 TRBV4-2 ASSQTITAGGRLDTQY
TRBJ2-7 TRBV13 ASSSTSRIPFSYEQY
TRBJ2-5 TRBV2 ASSSDRVQY
TRBJ1-2 TRBV7-9 ASSLDTSHGYT
TRBJ1-2 TRBV14 ASSPRRRTSGDT
TRBJ1-1 TRBV4-3 ASSRELYTEAF
TRBJ1-4 TRBV7-8 ASFPSGTGWGNEKLF
TRBJ1-2 TRBV7-9 ASSLTSGENYGYT
TRBJ2-2 TRBV11-3 ASSFDGLASNAGELF
TRBJ2-5 TRBV6-5 ASSTRETQY
TRBJ1-2 TRBV5-1 ASSFSTGTYGYT
TRBJ2-3 TRBV5-1 ASSLETPTQY
TRBJ2-2 TRBV7-2 ATPPRFPGELF
TRBJ2-1 TRBV14 ASSPWTSSSNEQF
TRBJ2-5 TRBV7-9 ASELKETQY